This TCR beta chain was recovered during a study of human T cells and chemical hapten exposure. Study overall: Patients, largely female, had alopecia areata, totalis or universalis.

TCRdb ran MiXCR on the RACE reads and lists one entry per CDR3 protein. Among 100,000 to 120,000 distinct CDR3 sequences listed, around 35% were seen once. This CDR3 spans 13 amino acids. The V gene's germline CDR1 is SGHTA and CDR2 FQGTGA. V lost 5 bases, J lost 1 base, and 8 bases lay in between. Time point in this sample: patch test 3, about 24 weeks after DPC sensitization. Treatment here: therapeutic diphenylcyclopropenone sensitization with weekly scalp DPC. This sample comprised whole blood, obtained in connection with sensitization to the hapten diphenylcyclopropenone (DPC). The source is a man aged 35-49 years with alopecia areata. Some clones in this sample may be carry-over from other donors' samples. The rearrangement links TRBV7-3 to TRBJ1-1; D not certain. The CDR3 DNA sequence: TGTGCCAGCAGCCCAACTTGGAACACTGAAGCTTTCTTT. It is translated as CASSPTWNTEAFF.